The clone carrying this T cell receptor (beta chain) occurred a few times. This CDR3 contains 16 residues. The V and J ends lost 0 bases and 5 bases, in that order; junction bases with no gene match: 9. Germline CDR1 and CDR2: MNHEY and SVGAGI. This entry belongs to a study of T cells after yellow fever vaccination. MiXCR, run by TCRdb on the 5' RACE reads, gives a single entry per CDR3 protein. This sample has about 340,000 distinct CDR3 sequences, with roughly 4% found just once. This specimen consisted of PBMCs, obtained 5 days after the yellow fever booster vaccination. This TCR was sampled from a man aged 18 to 30 who received the YFV17D yellow fever vaccine. V usage is TRBV6-5 and J usage is TRBJ1-2; 7 bases line up with TRBD1. CDR3 sequence: CASSYSGVRQGYGYTF. For the CDR3, the DNA is TGTGCCAGCAGTTACTCGGGGGTTCGACAGGGTTATGGCTACACCTTC.